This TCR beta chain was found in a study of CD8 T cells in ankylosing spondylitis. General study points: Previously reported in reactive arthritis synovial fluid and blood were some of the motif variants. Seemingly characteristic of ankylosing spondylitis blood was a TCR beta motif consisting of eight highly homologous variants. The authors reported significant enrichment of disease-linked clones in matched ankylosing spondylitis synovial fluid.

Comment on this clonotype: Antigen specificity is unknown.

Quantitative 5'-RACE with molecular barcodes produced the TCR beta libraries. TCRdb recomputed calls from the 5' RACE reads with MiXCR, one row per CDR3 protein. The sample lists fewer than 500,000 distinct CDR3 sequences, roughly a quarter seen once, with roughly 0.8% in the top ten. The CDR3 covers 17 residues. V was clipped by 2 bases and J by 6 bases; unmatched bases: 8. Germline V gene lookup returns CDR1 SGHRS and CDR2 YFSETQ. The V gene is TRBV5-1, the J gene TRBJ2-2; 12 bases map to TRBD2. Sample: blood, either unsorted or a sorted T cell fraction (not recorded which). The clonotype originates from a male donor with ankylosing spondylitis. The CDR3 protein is CASSLLAGGAGAGELFF. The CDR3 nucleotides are TGCGCCAGCAGCTTACTAGCGGGAGGCGCCGGGGCCGGGGAGCTGTTTTTT.